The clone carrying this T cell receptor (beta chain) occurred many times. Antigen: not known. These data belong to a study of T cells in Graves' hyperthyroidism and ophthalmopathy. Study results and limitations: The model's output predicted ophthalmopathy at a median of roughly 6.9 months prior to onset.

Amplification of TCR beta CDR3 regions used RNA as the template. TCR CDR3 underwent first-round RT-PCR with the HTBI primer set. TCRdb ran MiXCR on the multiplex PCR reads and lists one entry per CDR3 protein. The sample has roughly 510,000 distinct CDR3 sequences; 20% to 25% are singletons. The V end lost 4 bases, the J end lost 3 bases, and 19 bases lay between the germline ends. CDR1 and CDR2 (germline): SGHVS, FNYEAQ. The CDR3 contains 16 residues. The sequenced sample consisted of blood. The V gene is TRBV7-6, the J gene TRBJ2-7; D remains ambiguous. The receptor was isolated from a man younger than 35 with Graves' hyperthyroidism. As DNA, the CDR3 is TGTGCCAGCAGCTCCGGGTCCCCCGAGAAGTACTACGAGCAGTACTTC. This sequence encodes CASSSGSPEKYYEQYF. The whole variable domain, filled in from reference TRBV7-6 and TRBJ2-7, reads GAGVSQSPRYKVTKRGQDVALRCDPISGHVSLYWYRQALGQGPEFLTYFNYEAQQDKSGLPNDRFSAERPEGSISTLTIQRTEQRDSAMYRCASSSGSPEKYYEQYFGPGTRLTVT.